This T cell receptor beta chain was found in a study of OX40 agonist ivuxolimab in advanced cancers. On the study more broadly: One patient with hepatocellular carcinoma and two with cutaneous melanoma, three in all, had partial responses.

CDR1 and CDR2 (germline): MNHEY, SMNVEV (reference sequence). The CDR3 contains 16 residues. Germline trimming cut 5 bases from V and 3 bases from J; bases unmatched to any gene: 7. The protocol was immunoSEQ multiplex PCR, while the TCRdb copy is restricted to in-frame clones and leaves out a portion. The sample shows 75,000 to 80,000 clones, around 94% of them seen only once. This clonotype was obtained from an adult with an advanced solid tumor such as melanoma, head and neck, liver or kidney cancer. The V and J genes are TRBV27 and TRBJ2-7; 13 bases fit TRBD2. The specimen was CD4+ or CD8+ T cells sorted from blood, collected in a trial of the OX40 agonist ivuxolimab. CDR3: CASSPGTSGTLYEQYF. CDR3 sequence (DNA): TGTGCCAGCAGTCCTGGGACTAGCGGGACCCTCTACGAGCAGTACTTC.